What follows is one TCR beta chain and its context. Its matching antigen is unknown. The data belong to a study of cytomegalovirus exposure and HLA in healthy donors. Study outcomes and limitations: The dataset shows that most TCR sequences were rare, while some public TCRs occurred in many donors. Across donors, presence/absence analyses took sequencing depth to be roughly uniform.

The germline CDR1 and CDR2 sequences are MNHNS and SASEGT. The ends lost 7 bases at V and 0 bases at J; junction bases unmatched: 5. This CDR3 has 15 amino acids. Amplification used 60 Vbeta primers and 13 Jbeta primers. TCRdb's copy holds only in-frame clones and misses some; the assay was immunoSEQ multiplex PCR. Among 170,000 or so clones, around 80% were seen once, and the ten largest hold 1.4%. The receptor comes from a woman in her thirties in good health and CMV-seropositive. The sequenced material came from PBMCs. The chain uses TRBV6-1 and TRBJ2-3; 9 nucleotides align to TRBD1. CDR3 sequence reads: CASTWDRASTDTQYF. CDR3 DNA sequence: TGTGCCAGCACCTGGGACAGGGCGAGCACAGATACGCAGTATTTT.